The 22 T cell receptor beta chains below were found in one sample sequenced in a study of blood T cell repertoires in COVID-19. TCRdb's table, derived via immunoSEQ multiplex PCR, lists solely in-frame clones and lacks some. This table holds about 400,000 clones, approximately 90% found once. The material sequenced was peripheral blood. Every receptor here comes from a woman in her 30s with active or convalescent COVID-19.

This clone came up a few times. The chain recombines TRBV6-1 with TRBJ2-5; D is ambiguous. Trimming shortened V by 1 base and J by 1 base, and 7 bases separated the two germline ends. The CDR3 sequence is 14 residues long. Germline loops: CDR1 MNHNS, CDR2 SASEGT. CDR3 DNA sequence: TGTGCCAGCAGTGAAGGGGCAGCCCAAGAGACCCAGTACTTC. Translating it yields CASSEGAAQETQYF.

The count of this clone is one. The gene calls are TRBV13 and TRBJ2-7; perhaps TRBD1 as D (6 bases). The CDR3 is 13 amino acids. CDR1 and CDR2 (germline): PRHDT, FYEKMQ (reference sequence). V was pared by 3 bases and J by 5 bases, with 11 bases between. CDR3 nucleotides: TGTGCCAGCAGCTTGGGACACACCGACGAGCAGTACTTC. It translates to CASSLGHTDEQYF.

V is TRBV6-1 and J is TRBJ2-7; the D gene is possibly TRBD1 (5 bases). CDR3 length: 15 residues. V dropped 3 bases and J dropped 3 bases, with 15 bases sitting between them. The germline V gene has CDR1 MNHNS and CDR2 SASEGT. The CDR3 coding sequence is TGTGCCAGCAGTGAGGGTGGACACCTACTCTACGAGCAGTACTTC. It is translated as CASSEGGHLLYEQYF.

The chain uses TRBV4-1 and TRBJ2-7; TRBD1 matches 7 bases. V gave up 1 base and J gave up 2 bases; unmatched junction bases: 8. CDR3 length equals 16 residues. CDR1 is MGHRA and CDR2 is YSYEKL in the germline V gene. CDR3 amino acids: CASSQGRDQGAYEQYF. The CDR3 DNA sequence: TGCGCCAGCAGCCAAGGCCGGGACCAGGGGGCCTACGAGCAGTACTTC.

The chain employs TRBV7-2 and TRBJ2-7, with a weak D call TRBD2 (6 bases). Trimming took 5 bases from V and 3 from J, leaving 14 bases between them. Germline CDR1 is SGHTA and CDR2 is FQGNSA. CDR3 length: 14 amino acids. For the CDR3, the DNA is TGTGCCAGCAGCCGTGAAGCGGGCCACTACGAGCAGTACTTC. Residues: CASSREAGHYEQYF.

This clone was counted between two and nine times. The gene calls are TRBV5-4 and TRBJ1-1; 8 nucleotides line up with TRBD1. Germline assignment: CDR1 SGHNT and CDR2 YYREEE (reference sequence). Losses at the gene ends were 3 bases for V and 0 bases for J; bases not matched to a gene: 7. CDR3 length: 16 amino acids. The CDR3 here is CASSSRTGFLNTEAFF. For the CDR3, the DNA is TGTGCCAGCAGCTCCCGGACAGGGTTCTTGAACACTGAAGCTTTCTTT.

This clone came up a few times. Other DNA sequences in this specimen translate into the identical CDR3. The genes are TRBV18 and TRBJ1-5; tentative D call: TRBD1 (5 bases). The CDR3 contains 13 residues. The V gene's germline CDR1 is KGHSH and CDR2 LQKENI. Deletions cut 3 bases from V and 5 bases from J, with 8 bases between. CDR3 DNA sequence: TGTGCCAGCTCACCGACAGATGATCAGCCCCAGCATTTT. It codes for CASSPTDDQPQHF.

V and J are TRBV19 and TRBJ2-3; possible D gene TRBD2, 5 bases. The germline CDR1 and CDR2 sequences are LNHDA and SQIVND (reference sequence). The CDR3 runs 14 residues. With 3 bases removed from V and 6 bases from J, the gap between germline ends came to 13 bases. The CDR3 spells CASSILGLEDTQYF. The CDR3 coding sequence is TGTGCCAGTAGTATTCTCGGACTGGAGGATACGCAGTATTTT.

The rearrangement links TRBV13 to TRBJ2-3, with 13 bases aligning to TRBD2. The CDR3 is 17 amino acids. The V and J ends lost 4 bases and 5 bases, in that order; junction bases with no gene match: 9. CDR1 PRHDT and CDR2 FYEKMQ come from the germline V gene (reference sequence). The CDR3 nucleotides are TGTGCCAGCAGCTACGACAGATGGACTAGCGGGAGAGATACGCAGTATTTT. Protein product: CASSYDRWTSGRDTQYF.

DNA for the CDR3: TGCGCCAGCAGGCAGGGACAGGGTAGTATGAACACTGAAGCTTTCTTT. Its translation: CASRQGQGSMNTEAFF. This sequence joins TRBV4-1 and TRBJ1-1, with TRBD1 matching over 9 bases. The CDR3 consists of 16 residues. CDR1 is MGHRA and CDR2 is YSYEKL in the germline V gene. Losses at the gene ends were 6 bases for V and 0 bases for J; bases not matched to a gene: 8.

This chain connects TRBV6-6 to TRBJ1-5; 9 bases are a match to TRBD1. This CDR3 contains 17 residues. Trimming removed 5 bases from V and 4 bases from J; junction bases left unmatched: 12. Per germline, CDR1 MNHNY and CDR2 SVGAGI (reference sequence). The CDR3 region has the DNA TGTGCCAGCAGTCGCCTACAGGGGGCGTCGGCGAATCAGCCCCAGCATTTT. It encodes CASSRLQGASANQPQHF.

Turning to this clone: Different DNA sequences within this sample yield the same CDR3. The chain uses TRBV9 and TRBJ1-1; D gene uncertain. Trimming removed 0 bases at V and 1 base at J, with 4 bases between. CDR3 length equals 13 residues. Germline-derived CDR1 and CDR2 are SGDLS and YYNGEE. CDR3 DNA: TGTGCCAGCAGCGTAGACAGGAACACTGAAGCTTTCTTT. This gives the protein CASSVDRNTEAFF.

The chain uses TRBV3-1 (or the pseudogene TRBV3-2) and TRBJ1-1, with D perhaps matching TRBD1 (6 bases). V was clipped by 3 bases and J by 6 bases, with 14 bases between them. This CDR3 is built from 14 residues. Per the germline V gene, CDR1 is LGHDT and CDR2 is YNNKEL (reference sequence). DNA of the CDR3: TGTGCCAGCAGCCATGGATCGGGGACACCTGAAGCTTTCTTT. This translates into CASSHGSGTPEAFF.

This clone appeared a single time. The V gene is TRBV4-1, the J gene TRBJ2-1, with a possible D match to TRBD2 (5 bases). Deletions cut 0 bases from V and 3 bases from J, with 12 bases between. CDR3 length equals 16 residues. Germline V gene sequence: CDR1 MGHRA, CDR2 YSYEKL. DNA for the CDR3: TGCGCCAGCAGCCAAGATGGGCCAGGAGGCTACAATGAGCAGTTCTTC. Residues: CASSQDGPGGYNEQFF.

This chain links TRBV6-2 or TRBV6-3 with TRBJ1-5; maybe TRBD1 (5 bases). This CDR3 spans 17 amino acids. Germline CDR1 reads MNHEY; CDR2 reads SVGEGT. V was pared by 5 bases and J by 3 bases, with 20 bases between. CDR3 coding DNA: TGTGCCAGCAGTAACACACAGGCTCCAACCGACAATCAGCCCCAGCATTTT. Translated: CASSNTQAPTDNQPQHF.

The genes are TRBV28 and TRBJ1-1; 10 bases map to TRBD1. V dropped 5 bases and J dropped 0; count of bases not matched to a gene: 6. This CDR3 contains 16 residues. Germline V lookup: CDR1 MDHEN, CDR2 SYDVKM. The CDR3 bases are TGTGCCAGCAGTCAGACAGGGGGCTATATGAACACTGAAGCTTTCTTT. Encoded protein: CASSQTGGYMNTEAFF. Based on the CDR3 plus reference TRBV28 and TRBJ1-1, the full variable domain is DVKVTQSSRYLVKRTGEKVFLECVQDMDHENMFWYRQDPGLGLRLIYFSYDVKMKEKGDIPEGYSVSREKKERFSLILESASTNQTSMYLCASSQTGGYMNTEAFFGQGTRLTVV.

The chain employs TRBV30 and TRBJ2-3, with TRBD2 matching 8 bases. From germline, CDR1 is GTSNPN and CDR2 SVGIG (reference sequence). This CDR3 comprises 16 residues. J gave up 3 bases and V 2 bases, and 10 bases lay outside the gene matches. The CDR3 spells CAWSRAGVIGTDTQYF. CDR3 DNA sequence: TGTGCCTGGAGTCGAGCGGGAGTGATTGGGACAGATACGCAGTATTTT.

The rearrangement joins TRBV19 to TRBJ1-3; D not certain. Germline-derived CDR1 and CDR2 are LNHDA and SQIVND (reference sequence). V was cut by 10 bases and J by 0 bases, with 19 bases left in between. CDR3 length: 16 residues. CDR3 coding DNA: TGTGCCACCCAGGTGGGCTCTCAGAGCTCTGGAAACACCATATATTTT. It encodes CATQVGSQSSGNTIYF.

V usage is TRBV5-5 and J usage is TRBJ1-5; 7 positions agree with TRBD1. J lost 7 bases, V lost 4 bases, and 11 bases had no gene match. The V gene's germline CDR1 is SGHKS and CDR2 YYEKEE (reference sequence). This CDR3 region has 15 residues. The CDR3 spells CASSQEGQNGQPQHF. DNA for the CDR3: TGTGCCAGCAGCCAGGAGGGACAGAATGGGCAGCCCCAGCATTTT.

The chain links TRBV18 to TRBJ1-5; no firm D call. The CDR3 runs 15 residues. Germline-derived CDR1 and CDR2 are KGHSH and LQKENI. Trimming took 3 bases from V and 5 from J, leaving 14 bases between them. Written as DNA, the CDR3 is TGTGCCAGCTCACCCTCTGAGGGTGCGGATCAGCCCCAGCATTTT. Translating it yields CASSPSEGADQPQHF.

The V and J genes are TRBV5-1 and TRBJ1-2, with 7 bases aligning to TRBD1. This CDR3 has 15 residues. With V trimmed by 6 bases and J by 1 base, 9 bases remained unmatched. Germline V gene sequence: CDR1 SGHRS, CDR2 YFSETQ. CDR3 DNA: TGCGCCAGCACCCCGCAGGGGGGAGATAACTATGGCTACACCTTC. Its protein is CASTPQGGDNYGYTF.

This chain links TRBV2 with TRBJ2-7; TRBD1 matches at 9 bases. The germline V gene encodes CDR1 SNHLY and CDR2 FYNNEI. CDR3 size: 13 residues. V lost 3 bases to trimming and J lost 12 bases; unmatched junction nucleotides: 9. CDR3 nucleotides: TGTGCCAGCAGTGACGCGTTGGACAGGGGATTGTACTTC. It encodes CASSDALDRGLYF. The variable domain in full, completed from reference TRBV2 and TRBJ2-7, reads EPEVTQTPSHQVTQMGQEVILRCVPISNHLYFYWYRQILGQKVEFLVSFYNNEISEKSEIFDDQFSVERPDGSNFTLKIRSTKLEDSAMYFCASSDALDRGLYFGPGTRLTVT.